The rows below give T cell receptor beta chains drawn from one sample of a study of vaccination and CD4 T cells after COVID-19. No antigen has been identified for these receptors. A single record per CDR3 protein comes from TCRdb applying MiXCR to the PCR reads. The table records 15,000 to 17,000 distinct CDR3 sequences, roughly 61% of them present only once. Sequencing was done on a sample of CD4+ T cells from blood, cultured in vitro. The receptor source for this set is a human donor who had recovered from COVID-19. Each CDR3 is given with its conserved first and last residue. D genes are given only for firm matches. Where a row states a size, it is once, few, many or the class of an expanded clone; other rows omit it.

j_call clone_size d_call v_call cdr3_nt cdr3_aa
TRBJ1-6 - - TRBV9 TGTGCCAGCAGCGTGGGCTCCGGCGATAATTCACCCCTCCACTTT CASSVGSGDNSPLHF
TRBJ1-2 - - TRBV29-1 TGCAGCGTCGTCCGTAACTTCCGGGACGGCTATGGCTACACCTTC CSVVRNFRDGYGYTF
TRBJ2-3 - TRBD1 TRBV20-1 TGCAGTGCCCCCGGGACAGCTAGCACAGATACGCAGTATTTT CSAPGTASTDTQYF
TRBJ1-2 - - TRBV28 TGTGCCAGCAGTTTTTTCGGGCGCGGTCACTATGGCTACACCTTC CASSFFGRGHYGYTF
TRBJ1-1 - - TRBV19 TGTGCCAGTAGTCGAGGGGTGGTCACTGAAGCTTTCTTT CASSRGVVTEAFF
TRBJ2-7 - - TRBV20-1 TGCAGTGCTAGCCCTATAGGGAGCGGGTTCTACGGGCAGTACTTC CSASPIGSGFYGQYF
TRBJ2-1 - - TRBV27 TGTGCCAGCGGGCTACAACCCTACAATGAGCAGTTCTTC CASGLQPYNEQFF
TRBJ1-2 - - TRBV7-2 TGTGCCAGCAGCTTCAAGTGGGTGCGGGGGCGAGACTATGGCTACACCTTC CASSFKWVRGRDYGYTF
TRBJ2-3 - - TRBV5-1 TGCGCCAGCAGCTTTGGAGATACGCAGTATTTT CASSFGDTQYF
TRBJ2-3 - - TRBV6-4 TGTGCCAGCAGTGCGGACAGTACCACAGATACGCAGTATTTT CASSADSTTDTQYF
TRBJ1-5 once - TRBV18 TGTGCCAGCTCACCACAGGGGGGTGATCAGCCCCAGCATTTT CASSPQGGDQPQHF
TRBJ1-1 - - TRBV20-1 TGCAGTGCTAGATCGGGGCCGGGCTCTGAAGCTTTCTTT CSARSGPGSEAFF
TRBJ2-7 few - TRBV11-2 TGTGCCAGCAGCTTAGGCGGCAGGGCGAACGTGCAGTACTTC CASSLGGRANVQYF
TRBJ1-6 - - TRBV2 TGTGCCAGCCACCAGGGTAATTCACCCCTCCACTTT CASHQGNSPLHF
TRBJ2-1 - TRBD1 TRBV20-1 TGCAGTGCTAGTACCCGGGACAGGATATACAATGAGCAGTTCTTC CSASTRDRIYNEQFF
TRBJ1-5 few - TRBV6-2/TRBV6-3 TGTGCCAGCATTGGGGGGAAGATGGCCCCCTCGAACCTGGGCAATCAGCCCCAGCATTTT CASIGGKMAPSNLGNQPQHF
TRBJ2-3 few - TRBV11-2 TGTGCCAGCAGCGATCCAGGAACGCAGTATTTT CASSDPGTQYF
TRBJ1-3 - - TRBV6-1 TGTGCCAGCAGTCCCTTAGGAACCTCTGGAAACACCATATATTTT CASSPLGTSGNTIYF
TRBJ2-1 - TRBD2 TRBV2 TGTGCCAGCAGTACTAGCGGGAGCTACAATGAGCAGTTCTTC CASSTSGSYNEQFF
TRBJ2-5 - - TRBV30 TGTGCCTGGAGCGGGACCCTTGGGGAGACCCAGTACTTC CAWSGTLGETQYF
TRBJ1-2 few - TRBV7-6 TGTGCCAGCAGCTTAGCGAGAGGCTATGGCTACACCTTC CASSLARGYGYTF
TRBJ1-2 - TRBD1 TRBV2 TGTGCCAGCAGTGACCAGGGGGACTATGGCTACACCTTC CASSDQGDYGYTF
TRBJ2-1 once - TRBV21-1 TGTGCCAGCTCCTCTGGGAGGGGTCCAACCTACAATGAGCAGTTCTTC CASSSGRGPTYNEQFF
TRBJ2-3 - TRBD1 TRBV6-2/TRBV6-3 TGTGCCAGCAGTTACCCCCGAGGACAGGGGTCAGATACGCAGTATTTT CASSYPRGQGSDTQYF
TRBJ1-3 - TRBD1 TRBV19 TGTGCCACCCAGCCGGGGACAGGGGGCGGAAACACCATATATTTT CATQPGTGGGNTIYF
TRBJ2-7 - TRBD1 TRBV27 TGTGCCAGCAGACCCACCCCCCTCCCTCAAACATGGACAGGGAGCGTTCACGAGCAGTACTTC CASRPTPLPQTWTGSVHEQYF
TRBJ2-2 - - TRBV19 TGTGCCAGTACCCCTGGGACGTACACCGGGGAGCTGTTTTTT CASTPGTYTGELFF
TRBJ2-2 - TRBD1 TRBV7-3 TGTGCCAGCAGCTTAAACACAGGGGGGACCGGGGAGCTGTTTTTT CASSLNTGGTGELFF
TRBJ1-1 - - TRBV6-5 TGTGCCAGCAGTTCCTCCCGAGGGGGGGACACTGAAGCTTTCTTT CASSSSRGGDTEAFF
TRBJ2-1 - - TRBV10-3 TGTGCCATCAGTGTGGGGCCCAGAGGCATCGATGAGCAGTTCTTC CAISVGPRGIDEQFF
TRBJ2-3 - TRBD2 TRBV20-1 TGCAGTGCTCCCACAATAGCGGGGATCTCCGATACGCAGTATTTT CSAPTIAGISDTQYF
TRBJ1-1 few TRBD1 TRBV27 TGTGCCAGCAGTTTATCCGGGAGGGACAGGGGTGGGAGATCGAACACTGAAGCTTTCTTT CASSLSGRDRGGRSNTEAFF
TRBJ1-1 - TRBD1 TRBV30 TGTGCCTGGAGTGTACAGGGGGCCCGGGGTGAAGCTTTCTTT CAWSVQGARGEAFF
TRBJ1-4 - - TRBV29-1 TGCAGCGTTGTCAGTCAGTCTAATGAAAAACTGTTTTTT CSVVSQSNEKLFF
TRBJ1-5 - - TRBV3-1 TGTGCCACCTCGCGGGGCTTTAGCAATCAGCCCCAGCATTTT CATSRGFSNQPQHF
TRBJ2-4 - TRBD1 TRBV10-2 TGCGCCAGCACGGGGACAGTTGACATTCAGTACTTC CASTGTVDIQYF
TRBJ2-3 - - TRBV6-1 TGTGCCAGCACCGCAGGGCCTAGCACAGATACGCAGTATTTT CASTAGPSTDTQYF
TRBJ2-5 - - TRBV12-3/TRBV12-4 TGTGCCAGCAGCCGGGGGCTAGCGCGAGAGACCCAGTACTTC CASSRGLARETQYF
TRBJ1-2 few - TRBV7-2 TGTGCCAGCAGCCCGTGGTGGGGGGACTATGGCTACACCTTC CASSPWWGDYGYTF
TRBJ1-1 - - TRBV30 TGTGCCTGGACCACCGTTGGAGTGTCGACTGAAGCTTTCTTT CAWTTVGVSTEAFF
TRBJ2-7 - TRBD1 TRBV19 TGTGCCAGTAGTAACCCCACAGGGGGCAACTACGAGCAGTACTTC CASSNPTGGNYEQYF
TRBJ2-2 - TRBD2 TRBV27 TGTGCCAGCAGTATCCGGACTAGCGGGGGGGGCGCGGCCGGGGAGCTGTTTTTT CASSIRTSGGGAAGELFF
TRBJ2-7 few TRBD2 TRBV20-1 TGCAGTGCTACGTGGACTAGCGGGAGGGCCTTCCACGAGCAGTACTTC CSATWTSGRAFHEQYF
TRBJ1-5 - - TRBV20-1 TGCAGTGCTAGCGGGGGGGGTCAGCCCCAGCATTTT CSASGGGQPQHF